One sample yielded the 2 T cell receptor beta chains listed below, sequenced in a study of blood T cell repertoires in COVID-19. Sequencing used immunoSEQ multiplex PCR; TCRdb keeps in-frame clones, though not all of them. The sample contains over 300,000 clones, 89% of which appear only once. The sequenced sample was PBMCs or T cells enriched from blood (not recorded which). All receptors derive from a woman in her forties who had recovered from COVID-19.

CDR3 loop: CASSLTGAYEQYF. DNA for the CDR3: TGCGCCAGCAGCTTGACAGGGGCCTACGAGCAGTACTTC. The rearrangement links TRBV5-1 to TRBJ2-7, with 7 nucleotides matching TRBD1. Germline CDR1 is SGHRS and CDR2 is YFSETQ. The junction had 0 bases not matched to a gene; V was cut back by 1 base and J by 2 bases. This CDR3 contains 13 residues.

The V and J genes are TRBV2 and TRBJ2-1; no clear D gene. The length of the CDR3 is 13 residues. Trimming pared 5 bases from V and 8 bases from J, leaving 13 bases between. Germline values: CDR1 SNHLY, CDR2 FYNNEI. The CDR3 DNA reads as TGTGCCAGCAGTCTGACACGATGGGATGAGCAGTTCTTC. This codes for CASSLTRWDEQFF.